This T cell receptor beta chain derives from a study of blood T cell repertoires in COVID-19. At the level of the study: Both acute and convalescent COVID-19 samples were obtained from the United States, Italy and Spain. In each case, the material was cDNA or gDNA derived from T cells, B-cell-depleted T cells, or PBMCs.

The study drew participants aged about 18 to 89 years from about two dozen US areas. This CDR3 comprises 17 residues. The germline V gene has CDR1 GTSNPN and CDR2 SVGIG (reference sequence). The junction had 18 bases not matched to a gene; V was cut back by 0 bases and J by 8 bases. Authors' data handling: Reference gene primer amplification in the assay estimated nucleated cell counts. Profiled with immunoSEQ multiplex PCR; TCRdb holds only in-frame clones, not every one. The DNA was the basis for D and trimming; V, J and clone size are from that table. The data show over 150,000 clones, roughly 90% seen once.

The sequenced sample consisted of PBMCs or T cells enriched from blood (not recorded which). The chain recombines TRBV30 with TRBJ1-2; 7 bases map to TRBD1. This clonotype was sampled from a woman aged 45-59 years who had recovered from COVID-19. CDR3 amino acids: CAWSVHSGERTGWGYTF. The CDR3 nucleotides are TGTGCCTGGAGTGTACACAGTGGTGAGAGGACAGGCTGGGGCTACACCTTC. The whole variable domain, remainder taken from reference TRBV30 and TRBJ1-2, is SQTIHQWPATLVQPVGSPLSLECTVEGTSNPNLYWYRQAAGRGLQLLFYSVGIGQISSEVPQNLSASRPQDRQFILSSKKLLLSDSGFYLCAWSVHSGERTGWGYTFGSGTRLTVV.